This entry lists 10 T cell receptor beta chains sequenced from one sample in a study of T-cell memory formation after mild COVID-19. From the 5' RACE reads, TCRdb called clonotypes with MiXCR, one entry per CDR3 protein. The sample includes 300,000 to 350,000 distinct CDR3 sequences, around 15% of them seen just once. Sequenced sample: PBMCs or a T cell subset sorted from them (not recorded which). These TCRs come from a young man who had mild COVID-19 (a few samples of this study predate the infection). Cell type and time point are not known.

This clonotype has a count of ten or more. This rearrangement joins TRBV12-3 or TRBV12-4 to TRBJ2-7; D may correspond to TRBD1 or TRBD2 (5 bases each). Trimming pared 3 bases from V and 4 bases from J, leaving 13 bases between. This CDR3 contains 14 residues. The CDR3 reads CASSLGQDLYEQYF. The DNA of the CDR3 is TGTGCCAGCAGTTTGGGGCAGGACTTATACGAGCAGTACTTC.

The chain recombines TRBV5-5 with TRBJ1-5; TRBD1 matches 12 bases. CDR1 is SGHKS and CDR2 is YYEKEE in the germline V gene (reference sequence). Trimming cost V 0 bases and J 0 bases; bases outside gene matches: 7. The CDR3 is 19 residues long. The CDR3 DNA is TGTGCCAGCAGCTTGGGCGGGACAGGGGGCTTACTTAGCAATCAGCCCCAGCATTTT. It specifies CASSLGGTGGLLSNQPQHF.

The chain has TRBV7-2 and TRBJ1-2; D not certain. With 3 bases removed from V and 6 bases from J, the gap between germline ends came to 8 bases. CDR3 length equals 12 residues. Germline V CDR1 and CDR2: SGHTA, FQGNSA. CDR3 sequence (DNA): TGTGCCAGCAGCTTGGGCAGTCATGGCTACACCTTC. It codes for CASSLGSHGYTF.

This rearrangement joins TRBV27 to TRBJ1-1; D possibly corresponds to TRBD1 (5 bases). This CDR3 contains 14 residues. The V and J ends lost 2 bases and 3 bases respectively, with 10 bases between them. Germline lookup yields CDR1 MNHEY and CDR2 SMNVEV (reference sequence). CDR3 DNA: TGTGCCAGCAGTTTACCGGGGCCACACACTGAAGCTTTCTTT. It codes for CASSLPGPHTEAFF.

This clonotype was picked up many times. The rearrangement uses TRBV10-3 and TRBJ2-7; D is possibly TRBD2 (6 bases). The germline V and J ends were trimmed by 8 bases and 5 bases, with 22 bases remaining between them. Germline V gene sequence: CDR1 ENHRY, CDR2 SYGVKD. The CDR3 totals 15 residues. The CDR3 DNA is TGTGCCATCCTCACCCACCGACTAGACGTCCACGAGCAGTACGTC. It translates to CAILTHRLDVHEQYV.

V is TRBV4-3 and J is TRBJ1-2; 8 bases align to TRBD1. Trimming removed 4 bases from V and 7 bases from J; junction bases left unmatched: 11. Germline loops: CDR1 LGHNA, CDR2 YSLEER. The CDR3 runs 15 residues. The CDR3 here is CASSRGLGTGGGYTF. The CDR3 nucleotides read TGCGCCAGCAGCCGAGGGTTGGGGACAGGCGGTGGCTACACCTTC.

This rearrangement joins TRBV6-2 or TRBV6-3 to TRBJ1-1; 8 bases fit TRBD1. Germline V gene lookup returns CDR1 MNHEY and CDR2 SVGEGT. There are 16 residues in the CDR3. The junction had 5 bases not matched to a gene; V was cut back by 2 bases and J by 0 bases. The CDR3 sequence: CASSYAQGAMNTEAFF. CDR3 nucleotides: TGTGCCAGCAGTTACGCGCAGGGGGCTATGAACACTGAAGCTTTCTTT.

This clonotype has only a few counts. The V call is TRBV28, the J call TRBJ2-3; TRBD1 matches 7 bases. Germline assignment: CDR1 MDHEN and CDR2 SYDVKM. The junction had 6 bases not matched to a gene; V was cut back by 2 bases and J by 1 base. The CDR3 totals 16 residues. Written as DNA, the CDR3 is TGTGCCAGCAGTTTACCAGGGGGTTGGGGCACAGATACGCAGTATTTT. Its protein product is CASSLPGGWGTDTQYF.

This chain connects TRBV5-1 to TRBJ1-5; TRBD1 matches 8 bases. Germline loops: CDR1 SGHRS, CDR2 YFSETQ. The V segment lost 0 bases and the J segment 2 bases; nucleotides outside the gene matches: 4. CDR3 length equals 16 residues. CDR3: CASSLGMTGGNQPQHF. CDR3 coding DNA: TGCGCCAGCAGCTTGGGAATGACAGGGGGCAATCAGCCCCAGCATTTT.

In DNA form, the CDR3 reads TGTGCCAGCAGGGCCGGGGGCGGACTCGTCTACAATGAGCAGTTCTTC. This sequence encodes CASRAGGGLVYNEQFF. The chain is built from TRBV12-3 or TRBV12-4 and TRBJ2-1; the D call may be TRBD1 or TRBD2 (6 bases each). Between the trimmed V and J ends, which lost 6 bases and 3 bases, there was a span of 18 bases. The CDR3 covers 16 residues.